The 9 T cell receptor beta chains below all came from one sample that was sequenced in a study of blood T cell repertoires in COVID-19. This table comes from immunoSEQ multiplex PCR, and its TCRdb copy is limited to in-frame clones, with some not included. The sample contains about 300,000 clones, approximately 90% of which appear only once. The sample comprised peripheral blood. These receptors were collected from a woman aged 25-40 years who had recovered from COVID-19.

The chain carries TRBV28 and TRBJ1-6, with 7 bases aligning to TRBD1. Germline CDR1 reads MDHEN; CDR2 reads SYDVKM. The V segment lost 2 bases and the J segment 7 bases; nucleotides outside the gene matches: 5. This CDR3 has 15 amino acids. In DNA form, the CDR3 reads TGTGCCAGCAGTTTAGTCGACAGGGAGAATTCACCCCTCCACTTT. It yields the protein CASSLVDRENSPLHF.

This clone has only one observation. This rearrangement joins TRBV5-1 to TRBJ1-1, with D uncertain. This CDR3 is built from 12 residues. CDR1 is SGHRS and CDR2 is YFSETQ in the germline V gene. The ends were cut back, 3 bases at V and 0 bases at J, with 3 bases in the middle. The CDR3 sequence: CASSSVNTEAFF. The CDR3 region has the DNA TGCGCCAGCAGCTCGGTGAACACTGAAGCTTTCTTT. Filled out from reference TRBV5-1 and TRBJ1-1, the complete variable domain reads KAGVTQTPRYLIKTRGQQVTLSCSPISGHRSVSWYQQTPGQGLQFLFEYFSETQRNKGNFPGRFSGRQFSNSRSEMNVSTLELGDSALYLCASSSVNTEAFFGQGTRLTVV.

The chain is built from TRBV29-1 and TRBJ2-5, with 11 positions matching TRBD2. This CDR3 spans 14 amino acids. Germline CDR1 reads SQVTM; CDR2 reads ANQGSEA. V gave up 7 bases and J gave up 4 bases; unmatched junction bases: 8. Here the CDR3 reads CSAEGLAGGETQYF. The CDR3 DNA reads TGCAGCGCCGAAGGCCTAGCGGGGGGAGAGACCCAGTACTTC.

The chain carries TRBV18 and TRBJ1-1, with unresolved D. V lost 3 bases to trimming and J lost 4 bases, with 9 bases between them. The CDR3 is 13 amino acids. From germline, CDR1 is KGHSH and CDR2 LQKENI. The CDR3 nucleotides read TGTGCCAGCTCACCGGAGGCGGGCACTGAAGCTTTCTTT. It is translated as CASSPEAGTEAFF.

Details on this clone: Other DNA sequences within the sample encode an identical CDR3. J is TRBJ2-7 and V is TRBV7-2; tentatively, D is TRBD2 (6 bases). Germline CDR1 SGHTA, CDR2 FQGNSA. This CDR3 is built from 15 residues. V lost 0 bases and J 0 bases, leaving 9 bases between the germline ends. CDR3 in amino acids: CASSLAGGSSYEQYF. CDR3 sequence (DNA): TGTGCCAGCAGCTTAGCGGGGGGTTCCTCCTACGAGCAGTACTTC.

The chain combines TRBV19 with TRBJ2-1, with 10 nucleotides matching TRBD1. The junction had 7 bases not matched to a gene; V was cut back by 4 bases and J by 4 bases. CDR1 is LNHDA and CDR2 is SQIVND in the germline V gene (reference sequence). This CDR3 region has 16 residues. The CDR3 loop reads CASSTFSGQGYNEQFF. CDR3 nucleotides: TGTGCCAGTAGTACTTTTTCGGGACAGGGGTACAATGAGCAGTTCTTC.

The genes are TRBV2 and TRBJ2-5; TRBD1 matches at 7 bases. With V trimmed by 10 bases and J by 4 bases, 9 bases remained unmatched. The CDR3 runs to 13 residues. Germline V gene sequence: CDR1 SNHLY, CDR2 FYNNEI. The CDR3 here is CAILTGSGETQYF. DNA of the CDR3: TGTGCCATCCTGACAGGGAGCGGAGAGACCCAGTACTTC.

This sequence joins TRBV19 and TRBJ2-3; a possible D gene is TRBD1 (6 bases). CDR3 length: 14 amino acids. Deletions cut 6 bases from V and 2 bases from J, with 12 bases between. Germline lookup yields CDR1 LNHDA and CDR2 SQIVND (reference sequence). In DNA, the CDR3 is TGTGCCAGTAGCAGGTCAGGGGTCACAGATACGCAGTATTTT. Amino acids: CASSRSGVTDTQYF.

The chain uses TRBV18 and TRBJ1-5; weak D call: TRBD1 (6 bases). In germline, CDR1 is KGHSH, CDR2 LQKENI. The CDR3 sequence is 15 residues long. V gave up 3 bases and J gave up 5 bases, with 14 bases separating them. The CDR3 nucleotides read TGTGCCAGCTCACCTTCGCAGGGGTCTCATCAGCCCCAGCATTTT. The encoded protein is CASSPSQGSHQPQHF. The full variable domain, rest sourced from reference TRBV18 and TRBJ1-5, is NAGVMQNPRHLVRRRGQEARLRCSPMKGHSHVYWYRQLPEEGLKFMVYLQKENIIDESGMPKERFSAEFPKEGPSILRIQQVVRGDSAAYFCASSPSQGSHQPQHFGDGTRLSIL.